The 5 T cell receptor beta chains presented below share a single source sample, sequenced in a study of molecular identifiers for immune sequencing clone quantification. TCRdb used MiXCR to reprocess the PCR reads, holding one entry per CDR3 protein. The data show just over 95,000 distinct CDR3 sequences, 24% seen once. The sequenced material came from naive CD8+ T cells from blood, with Jurkat cell RNA spiked in. Subset reported: FACS-sorted CD8+CD4-CCR7+CD45RA+ naive T cells. The origin of the receptors is a human donor in good health. Some libraries in this study had Jurkat cell RNA spiked in.

This clonotype has ten or more counts. This chain connects TRBV4-3 to TRBJ2-3; D is uncertain. Germline V lookup: CDR1 LGHNA, CDR2 YSLEER. The CDR3 length is 15 residues. V lost 0 bases to trimming and J lost 4 bases, with 11 bases between them. CDR3 sequence (DNA): TGCGCCAGCAGCCAAGATCCGGGCAGTTCAGATACGCAGTATTTT. Its protein is CASSQDPGSSDTQYF.

This clonotype occurred many times. The V and J genes are TRBV7-3 and TRBJ2-3; maybe TRBD2 (5 bases). The germline V gene encodes CDR1 SGHTA and CDR2 FQGTGA. The length of the CDR3 is 15 residues. Trimming took off 3 bases at V and 4 bases at J, with 14 bases between the two ends. CDR3 sequence (DNA): TGTGCCAGCAGCTTCCTACTAGTAGCCCCAGATACGCAGTATTTT. Protein sequence: CASSFLLVAPDTQYF.

This clonotype has ten or more counts. CDR3 bases: TGCGCCAGCAGCCAAGAGGACAGGGACTACGAGCAGTACTTC. This translates into CASSQEDRDYEQYF. The chain combines TRBV4-1 with TRBJ2-7; 8 positions match TRBD1. V lost 0 bases to trimming and J lost 3 bases; unmatched junction nucleotides: 1. Germline V CDR1 and CDR2: MGHRA, YSYEKL. This CDR3 spans 14 amino acids.

The sample holds a few counts of this clonotype. The chain uses TRBV12-3 or TRBV12-4 and TRBJ2-3, with a tentative D call TRBD2 (5 bases). The CDR3 contains 11 residues. Deletions cut 4 bases from V and 7 bases from J, with 6 bases between. CDR3 loop: CASSSGNTQYF. The CDR3 DNA reads TGTGCCAGCAGTTCCGGGAATACGCAGTATTTT.

This clonotype has ten or more counts. The J gene is TRBJ2-7, the V gene TRBV19; 8 bases fit TRBD2. Germline V lookup: CDR1 LNHDA, CDR2 SQIVND (reference sequence). J gave up 2 bases and V 6 bases, and 6 bases lay outside the gene matches. The CDR3 runs to 14 residues. The DNA of the CDR3 is TGTGCCAGTAGGTACAGCGGGGGAGCCTACGAGCAGTACTTC. It yields the protein CASRYSGGAYEQYF.